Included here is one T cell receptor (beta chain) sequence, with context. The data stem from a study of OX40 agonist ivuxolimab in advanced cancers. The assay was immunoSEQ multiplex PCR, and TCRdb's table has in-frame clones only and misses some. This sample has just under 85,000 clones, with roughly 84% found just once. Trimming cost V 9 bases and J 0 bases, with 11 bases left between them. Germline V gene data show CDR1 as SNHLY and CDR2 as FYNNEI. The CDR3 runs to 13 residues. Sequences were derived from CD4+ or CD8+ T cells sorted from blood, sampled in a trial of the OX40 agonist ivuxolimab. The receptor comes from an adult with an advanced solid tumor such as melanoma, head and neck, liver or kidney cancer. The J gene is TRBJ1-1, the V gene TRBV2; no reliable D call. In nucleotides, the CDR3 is TGTGCCAGTACCTCTCAGGTGAACACTGAAGCTTTCTTT. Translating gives CASTSQVNTEAFF.